The 30 T cell receptor beta chains below come from one sample, sequenced in a study of blood T cell repertoires in COVID-19. Sequencing used immunoSEQ multiplex PCR; TCRdb keeps in-frame clones, though not all of them. The top ten hold 2.5% to 3% of the sample, which has about 140,000 clones, 60% to 80% seen once. Sequences were obtained from PBMCs or T cells enriched from blood (not recorded which). The origin of the receptors is a woman aged 45-65 years who had recovered from COVID-19.

As for this clone: Other DNA sequences from this sample encode an identical CDR3 as well. V and J are TRBV6-1 and TRBJ2-3; TRBD2 matches at 8 bases. CDR1 is MNHNS, CDR2 SASEGT, per germline. V shed 1 base, J shed 6 bases, and the junction held 6 bases outside the gene matches. The CDR3 has 15 amino acids. The CDR3 DNA follows: TGTGCCAGCAGTGAAGTGGCGGGGGGAACCGATACGCAGTATTTT. It yields the protein CASSEVAGGTDTQYF.

The sample holds a few counts of this clone. The J gene is TRBJ2-2, the V gene TRBV11-3; 9 bases are shared with TRBD1. The CDR3 is made up of 16 amino acids. Germline V lookup: CDR1 SGHNT, CDR2 YENEEA. J gave up 2 bases and V 7 bases, and 8 bases lay outside the gene matches. CDR3 protein: CASNKRGQGNTGELFF. CDR3 DNA sequence: TGTGCCAGCAACAAAAGGGGACAGGGAAACACCGGGGAGCTGTTTTTT.

This clone was detected once. The V gene is TRBV11-2, the J gene TRBJ1-1; 7 nucleotides line up with TRBD1. The CDR3 loop spans 13 amino acids. Trimming at V came to 5 bases and at J to 1 base, leaving 1 base not matched to a gene. The germline CDR1 and CDR2 sequences are SGHAT and FQNNGV. The DNA of the CDR3 is TGTGCCAGCAGCAGACAGGGGAACACTGAAGCTTTCTTT. Its translation is CASSRQGNTEAFF.

The CDR3, as DNA: TGTGCCAGCAGAGACAGGGGGCGAAGGAACACTGAAGCTTTCTTT. Translation gives CASRDRGRRNTEAFF. V gene TRBV19 combines with J gene TRBJ1-1; 10 bases are a match to TRBD1. CDR1 and CDR2 from the germline V gene are LNHDA and SQIVND (reference sequence). Trimming cost V 9 bases and J 1 base; bases outside gene matches: 8. The CDR3 consists of 15 residues.

CDR3 nucleotides: TGTGCCAGCAGTGGTTGGGAGACACAAGAGACCCAGTACTTC. Its protein is CASSGWETQETQYF. This chain links TRBV25-1 with TRBJ2-5, with D possibly matching TRBD2 (5 bases). The length of the CDR3 is 14 residues. V was pared by 4 bases and J by 2 bases, with 11 bases between. Germline CDR1 and CDR2: MGHDK and SYGVNS.

The chain couples TRBV2 to TRBJ2-7; 12 positions match TRBD2. Germline V gene data show CDR1 as SNHLY and CDR2 as FYNNEI. The CDR3 is made up of 15 amino acids. J gave up 0 bases and V 11 bases, and 8 bases lay outside the gene matches. CDR3 loop: CAGTRTSGNSYEQYF. DNA for the CDR3: TGTGCCGGAACCCGGACTAGCGGGAACTCCTACGAGCAGTACTTC.

The chain joins TRBV28 to TRBJ1-6, with a possible D match to TRBD1 (6 bases). V shed 4 bases and J shed 3 bases, with 13 bases lying between them. Germline assignment: CDR1 MDHEN and CDR2 SYDVKM. This CDR3 is 16 amino acids long. This CDR3 reads CASSSPDSYYNSPLHF. The CDR3 nucleotides read TGTGCCAGCAGTTCTCCGGACAGTTACTATAATTCACCCCTCCACTTT.

The genes are TRBV7-9 and TRBJ1-2; D is undetermined. CDR3 size: 13 residues. Germline CDR1 reads SEHNR; CDR2 reads FQNEAQ (reference sequence). The V and J ends lost 4 bases and 6 bases respectively, with 12 bases between them. The CDR3 DNA sequence: TGTGCCAGCAGCTCAGCAGGCGGGGATGGCTACACCTTC. Its protein is CASSSAGGDGYTF.

The chain has TRBV7-8 and TRBJ2-5, with D tentatively TRBD2 (5 bases). Germline values: CDR1 SGHVS, CDR2 FQNEAQ. The CDR3 is made up of 12 amino acids. The germline V and J ends were trimmed by 6 bases and 9 bases, with 14 bases remaining between them. The CDR3 protein is CASSVEGVAQYF. The DNA of the CDR3 is TGTGCCAGCAGTGTAGAGGGTGTGGCCCAGTACTTC.

The chain combines TRBV4-1 with TRBJ2-7; 9 bases match TRBD1. The trim removed 3 bases at V and 4 bases at J, leaving 10 bases unmatched. CDR3 size: 16 residues. Germline V CDR1 and CDR2: MGHRA, YSYEKL. Here the CDR3 DNA reads TGCGCCAGCAGCCATGATGACATCGGGACAGGGTACGAGCAGTACTTC. Protein sequence: CASSHDDIGTGYEQYF.

The chain employs TRBV13 and TRBJ2-7; 9 bases map to TRBD2. The V gene end was trimmed by 2 bases and the J gene end by 0 bases; junction bases not matched to a gene: 14. Germline CDR1 PRHDT, CDR2 FYEKMQ (reference sequence). The CDR3 contains 19 residues. The CDR3 sequence is CASSLKRGTLAGFSYEQYF. DNA for the CDR3: TGTGCCAGCAGCTTAAAAAGGGGGACCCTAGCGGGATTCTCCTACGAGCAGTACTTC. The entire variable domain, with the rest obtained from reference TRBV13 and TRBJ2-7, is as follows: AAGVIQSPRHLIKEKRETATLKCYPIPRHDTVYWYQQGPGQDPQFLISFYEKMQSDKGSIPDRFSAQQFSDYHSELNMSSLELGDSALYFCASSLKRGTLAGFSYEQYFGPGTRLTVT.

The chain has TRBV18 and TRBJ1-1, with a possible D match to TRBD1 (6 bases). V lost 6 bases and J 3 bases, leaving 17 bases between the germline ends. The CDR3 extends over 15 amino acids. CDR1 KGHSH and CDR2 LQKENI come from the germline V gene. CDR3 DNA sequence: TGTGCCAGCTCGTTCCGGGGTCAGGGGTACACTGAAGCTTTCTTT. Amino acid sequence: CASSFRGQGYTEAFF.

The chain has TRBV18 and TRBJ2-1; tentative D call: TRBD2 (5 bases). Germline V gene lookup returns CDR1 KGHSH and CDR2 LQKENI. CDR3 length: 16 amino acids. The V end lost 2 bases, the J end lost 4 bases, and 15 bases lay between the germline ends. The DNA of the CDR3 is TGTGCCAGCTCACCAGGACCCCTACTAGTTTACAATGAGCAGTTCTTC. It translates to CASSPGPLLVYNEQFF.

The chain employs TRBV25-1 and TRBJ1-4, with 7 bases identical to TRBD1. The CDR3 is made up of 14 amino acids. The trim removed 7 bases at V and 4 bases at J, leaving 6 bases unmatched. CDR1 is MGHDK, CDR2 SYGVNS, per germline. The CDR3 sequence is CASTLTGINEKLFF. The CDR3 DNA sequence: TGTGCCAGCACCTTGACAGGGATTAATGAAAAACTGTTTTTT.

On this clone: A junction end diverges from the germline sequence, so it may reflect a read error. The chain has TRBV7-7 and TRBJ2-5; possible D gene TRBD2, 6 bases. This CDR3 spans 16 amino acids. Germline CDR1 SSHAT, CDR2 FNYEAQ (reference sequence). The CDR3 loop is CASSSGRLAAQETQYF. The CDR3 DNA sequence: TGTGCTAGCAGCTCGGGGAGGTTAGCGGCCCAAGAGACCCAGTACTTC.

This sequence joins TRBV5-6 and TRBJ2-7, with 16 nucleotides matching TRBD2. V trimming: 4 bases; J trimming: 2 bases; junction bases outside the gene matches: 9. The CDR3 has 18 residues. The germline CDR1 and CDR2 sequences are SGHDT and YYEEEE. The CDR3 bases are TGTGCCAGCAGCCGGGGGACTAGCGGGAGGGTGATGGCCTACGAGCAGTACTTC. Amino acids: CASSRGTSGRVMAYEQYF.

The CDR3 protein is CASSPQGQSNTGELFF. CDR3 in DNA: TGTGCCAGCAGCCCTCAGGGACAGTCGAACACCGGGGAGCTGTTTTTT. This rearrangement joins TRBV9 to TRBJ2-2, with TRBD1 identical over 7 bases. Germline V gene sequence: CDR1 SGDLS, CDR2 YYNGEE. V was pared by 4 bases and J by 0 bases, with 6 bases of the junction left unmatched. The CDR3 covers 16 residues.

This clone was detected ten times or more. The genes are TRBV12-3 or TRBV12-4 and TRBJ1-2, with D unresolved. V lost 3 bases and J 4 bases, leaving 3 bases between the germline ends. The CDR3 loop spans 11 amino acids. In DNA, the CDR3 is TGTGCCAGCAGTTTCGGCTATGGCTACACCTTC. It yields the protein CASSFGYGYTF.

J is TRBJ2-7 and V is TRBV4-1, with 8 bases that match TRBD1. Trimming removed 2 bases from V and 3 bases from J; junction bases left unmatched: 3. The CDR3 sequence is 14 residues long. The V gene's germline CDR1 is MGHRA and CDR2 YSYEKL. CDR3 bases: TGCGCCAGCAGCCAACAGGGGGCGGGCTACGAGCAGTACTTC. Its protein product is CASSQQGAGYEQYF.

This rearrangement joins TRBV28 to TRBJ1-1; tentative D call: TRBD1 (5 bases). The germline V gene has CDR1 MDHEN and CDR2 SYDVKM. Trimming stripped 5 bases from V and 7 bases from J, with 14 bases between. The CDR3 runs 13 residues. CDR3 DNA: TGTGCCAGCAGTCCACCCGGCAGGGTTGAAGCTTTCTTT. It specifies CASSPPGRVEAFF. The whole variable domain, remainder taken from reference TRBV28 and TRBJ1-1, is DVKVTQSSRYLVKRTGEKVFLECVQDMDHENMFWYRQDPGLGLRLIYFSYDVKMKEKGDIPEGYSVSREKKERFSLILESASTNQTSMYLCASSPPGRVEAFFGQGTRLTVV.

This chain uses TRBV7-6 with TRBJ2-5; 8 positions match TRBD2. The CDR3 runs 13 residues. Germline loops: CDR1 SGHVS, CDR2 FNYEAQ. Trimming took 5 bases from V and 5 from J; bases not matched to a gene: 4. The CDR3 reads CASSAAGGETQYF. The CDR3 DNA follows: TGTGCCAGCAGCGCGGCGGGGGGTGAGACCCAGTACTTC.

The chain joins TRBV28 to TRBJ2-7; 10 bases match TRBD2. The germline V gene has CDR1 MDHEN and CDR2 SYDVKM. Losses at the gene ends were 3 bases for V and 1 base for J; bases not matched to a gene: 3. The CDR3 has 15 amino acids. DNA of the CDR3: TGTGCCAGCAGTTTTCCTAGCGGGAGTTCCTACGAGCAGTACTTC. Residues: CASSFPSGSSYEQYF.

This sequence joins TRBV7-9 and TRBJ1-1; no clear D. The germline CDR1 and CDR2 sequences are SEHNR and FQNEAQ (reference sequence). The ends were cut back, 1 base at V and 5 bases at J, with 14 bases in the middle. The CDR3 spans 15 residues. This CDR3 reads CASSLVRRGRTEAFF. The DNA of the CDR3 is TGTGCCAGCAGCTTAGTTAGGAGAGGGCGGACTGAAGCTTTCTTT.

The chain uses TRBV5-5 and TRBJ2-3; TRBD2 is a possible D gene (6 bases). CDR3 size: 17 residues. From germline, CDR1 is SGHKS and CDR2 YYEKEE (reference sequence). V was clipped by 5 bases and J by 1 base, with 20 bases between them. The CDR3 bases are TGTGCCAGCAGTTGGCCGGGACTTAGGGACGGCACAGATACGCAGTATTTT. This sequence encodes CASSWPGLRDGTDTQYF.

V and J are TRBV27 and TRBJ2-3; D possibly corresponds to TRBD2 (5 bases). The CDR3 loop spans 14 amino acids. Germline V gene sequence: CDR1 MNHEY, CDR2 SMNVEV (reference sequence). V lost 7 bases and J 3 bases, leaving 14 bases between the germline ends. The CDR3 sequence: CASTPGVGTDTQYF. The CDR3 DNA follows: TGTGCCAGCACCCCCGGGGTAGGGACAGATACGCAGTATTTT.

This chain joins TRBV30 and TRBJ1-2; tentative D call: TRBD1 (5 bases). CDR3 length: 12 amino acids. Germline V gene sequence: CDR1 GTSNPN, CDR2 SVGIG (reference sequence). With 1 base removed from V and 8 bases from J, the gap between germline ends came to 11 bases. The CDR3 sequence is CAWSEFGGGYTF. CDR3 sequence (DNA): TGTGCCTGGAGTGAATTTGGGGGGGGCTACACCTTC. Variable domain in full (rest from reference TRBV30 and TRBJ1-2): SQTIHQWPATLVQPVGSPLSLECTVEGTSNPNLYWYRQAAGRGLQLLFYSVGIGQISSEVPQNLSASRPQDRQFILSSKKLLLSDSGFYLCAWSEFGGGYTFGSGTRLTVV.

V is TRBV29-1 and J is TRBJ1-2; D is unclear. V lost 7 bases and J lost 5, with 17 bases in between. Germline CDR1 SQVTM, CDR2 ANQGSEA. The CDR3 has 13 residues. Here the CDR3 reads CSASSGEEYGYTF. CDR3 bases: TGCAGCGCATCCTCGGGAGAAGAGTATGGCTACACCTTC.

The V and J genes are TRBV5-5 and TRBJ1-4; D remains ambiguous. Germline CDR1 reads SGHKS; CDR2 reads YYEKEE (reference sequence). This CDR3 is 14 amino acids long. V was trimmed by 4 bases and J by 6 bases, leaving 13 bases between them. CDR3 sequence reads: CASSLTPGDEKLFF. CDR3 bases: TGTGCCAGCAGCCTGACCCCCGGGGATGAAAAACTGTTTTTT.

The J gene is TRBJ1-1, the V gene TRBV10-3, with D maybe TRBD1 (5 bases). Trimming stripped 4 bases from V and 3 bases from J, with 15 bases between. CDR3 length: 15 amino acids. Looked up from germline, CDR1 is ENHRY and CDR2 is SYGVKD. Here the CDR3 reads CAISVRGRVDTEAFF. CDR3 sequence (DNA): TGTGCCATCAGTGTAAGGGGCAGGGTCGACACTGAAGCTTTCTTT.

The chain has TRBV6-5 and TRBJ2-1; the D gene is possibly TRBD1 (6 bases). This CDR3 comprises 14 residues. Germline CDR1 and CDR2: MNHEY and SVGAGI. The V end was cut by 6 bases, the J end by 1 base, with 10 bases between. The CDR3 nucleotides are TGTGCCAGCAGCCGTGGACAGTCCTACAATGAGCAGTTCTTC. It is translated as CASSRGQSYNEQFF.